This T cell receptor beta chain was observed in a study of CD8 T cells in Susac syndrome. Study observations and caveats: In total CD8+ repertoires, fewer than 20 Susac-specific public clones were found, and in CD8+ TEMRA repertoires, roughly 5 were found.

A quantity of roughly 0.5 to 1 ug RNA underwent reverse transcription using random hexamers. Multiplex immunoSEQ PCR targeted 54 Vbeta and 13 Jbeta TCR beta segments. TCRdb reprocessed the immunoSEQ multiplex PCR reads via MiXCR and lists one record per CDR3 protein. The sample holds roughly 80,000 distinct CDR3 sequences, roughly 95% seen once. CD8+ and CD4+ T cells from blood underwent TCR beta sequencing. Germline loops: CDR1 MGHDK, CDR2 SYGVNS. V was cut by 3 bases and J by 4 bases, with 12 bases left in between. The CDR3 length is 14 residues. Comment on this clonotype: As yet, its antigen is unknown.

This chain joins TRBV25-1 and TRBJ2-5, with D possibly being TRBD2 (5 bases). The source is a human donor with Susac syndrome. The specimen sequenced was CD8+ T cells from PBMCs. CDR3 DNA: TGTGCCAGCAGTGACTACGCGGGCGGAGAGACCCAGTACTTC. Its protein product is CASSDYAGGETQYF. Supplemented by reference TRBV25-1 and TRBJ2-5, the full variable domain reads EADIYQTPRYLVIGTGKKITLECSQTMGHDKMYWYQQDPGMELHLIHYSYGVNSTEKGDLSSESTVSRIRTEHFPLTLESARPSHTSQYLCASSDYAGGETQYFGPGTRLLVL.